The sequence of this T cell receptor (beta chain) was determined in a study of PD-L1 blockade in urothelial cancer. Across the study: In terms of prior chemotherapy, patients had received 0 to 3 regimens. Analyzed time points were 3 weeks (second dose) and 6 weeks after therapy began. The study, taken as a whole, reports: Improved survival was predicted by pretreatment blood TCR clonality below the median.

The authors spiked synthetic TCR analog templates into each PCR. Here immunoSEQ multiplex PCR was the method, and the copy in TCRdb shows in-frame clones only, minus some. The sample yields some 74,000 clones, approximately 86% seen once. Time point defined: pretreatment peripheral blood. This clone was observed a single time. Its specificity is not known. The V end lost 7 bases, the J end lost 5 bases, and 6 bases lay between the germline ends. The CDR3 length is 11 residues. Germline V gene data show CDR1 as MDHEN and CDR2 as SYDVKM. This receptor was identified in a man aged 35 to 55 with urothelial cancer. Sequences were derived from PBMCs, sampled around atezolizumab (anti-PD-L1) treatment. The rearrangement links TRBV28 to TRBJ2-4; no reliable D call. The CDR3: CASKAENIQYF. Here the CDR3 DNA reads TGTGCCAGCAAGGCGGAAAACATTCAGTACTTC.